One T cell receptor (beta chain) is described in this entry. Germline assignment: CDR1 LNHDA and CDR2 SQIVND (reference sequence). The CDR3 runs 13 residues. Trimming cost V 0 bases and J 7 bases; bases outside gene matches: 3. This sample was taken from a study of neoadjuvant anti-PD-1 for oral cavity cancer. Across the whole study: Non-progressing patients received a fourth nivolumab dose near day 43, then surgery on days 50-56.

Patients had newly diagnosed, untreated stage II-IVA oral cavity squamous cell carcinoma. Analysis of PBMCs was direct, with no culture step. Some clones are missing from TCRdb's copy, which holds only in-frame ones; the method was immunoSEQ multiplex PCR. Among approximately 67,000 clones listed, about 86% were seen once. The specimen was PBMCs, collected before nivolumab (anti-PD-1) treatment. The origin of this receptor is a person between 35 and 79 years old with oral cavity squamous cell carcinoma. The chain has TRBV19 and TRBJ2-7; 7 nucleotides line up with TRBD1. The CDR3 sequence is CASSIDRDSEQYF. Here the CDR3 DNA reads TGTGCCAGTAGTATAGATCGGGACAGTGAGCAGTACTTC.